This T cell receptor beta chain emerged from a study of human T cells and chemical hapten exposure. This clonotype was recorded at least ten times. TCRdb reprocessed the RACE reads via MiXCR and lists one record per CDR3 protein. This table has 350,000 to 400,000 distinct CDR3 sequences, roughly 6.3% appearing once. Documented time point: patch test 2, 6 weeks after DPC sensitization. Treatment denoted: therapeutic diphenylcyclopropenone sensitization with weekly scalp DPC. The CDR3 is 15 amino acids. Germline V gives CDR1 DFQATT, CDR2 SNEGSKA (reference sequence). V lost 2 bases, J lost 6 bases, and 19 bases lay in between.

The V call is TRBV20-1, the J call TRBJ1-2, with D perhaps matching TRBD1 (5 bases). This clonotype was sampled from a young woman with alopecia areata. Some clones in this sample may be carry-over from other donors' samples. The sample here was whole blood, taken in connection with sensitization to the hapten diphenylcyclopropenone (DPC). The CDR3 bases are TGCAGTGCTAGACCTCCTCGACAGCCGACGAATGGCTACACCTTC. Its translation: CSARPPRQPTNGYTF.